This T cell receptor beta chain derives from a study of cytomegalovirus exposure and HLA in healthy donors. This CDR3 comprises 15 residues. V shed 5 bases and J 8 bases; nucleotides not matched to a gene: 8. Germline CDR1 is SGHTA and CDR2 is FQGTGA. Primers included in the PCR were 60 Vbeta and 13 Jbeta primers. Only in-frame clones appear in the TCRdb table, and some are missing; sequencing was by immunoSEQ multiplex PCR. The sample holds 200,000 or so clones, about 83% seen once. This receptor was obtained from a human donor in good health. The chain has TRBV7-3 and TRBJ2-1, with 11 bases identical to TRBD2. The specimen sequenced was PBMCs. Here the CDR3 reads CASSQGLAGADEQFF. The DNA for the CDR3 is TGTGCCAGCAGCCAAGGACTAGCGGGCGCGGATGAGCAGTTCTTC.